These 27 T cell receptor beta chains were all obtained from the same sample, sequenced in a study of cytomegalovirus exposure and HLA in healthy donors. TCRdb's copy holds only in-frame clones and misses some; the assay was immunoSEQ multiplex PCR. The top ten clones hold 0.7% to 0.95% of a sample with 60,000 to 75,000 clones, around 96% of them seen once. Material for sequencing was PBMCs. The receptors were gathered from a man aged 18 to 30 in good health and CMV-seronegative.

The V and J genes are TRBV6-6 and TRBJ1-5; 7 bases are shared with TRBD1. In germline, CDR1 is MNHNY, CDR2 SVGAGI (reference sequence). The CDR3 spans 16 residues. V trimming: 4 bases; J trimming: 3 bases; junction bases outside the gene matches: 9. The DNA of the CDR3 is TGTGCCAGCAGTTCGATCCGGACAGGCCTCAATCAGCCCCAGCATTTT. Its translation is CASSSIRTGLNQPQHF.

The CDR3 protein is CASKTTGGNEQFF. The CDR3 DNA reads as TGTGCCAGCAAGACGACAGGGGGCAATGAGCAGTTCTTC. The chain employs TRBV7-2 and TRBJ2-1; 9 nucleotides align to TRBD1. Losses at the gene ends were 7 bases for V and 6 bases for J; bases not matched to a gene: 4. CDR1 is SGHTA and CDR2 is FQGNSA in the germline V gene. The CDR3 consists of 13 residues.

The V call is TRBV25-1, the J call TRBJ2-5, with D uncertain. The CDR3 consists of 10 residues. Germline-derived CDR1 and CDR2 are MGHDK and SYGVNS. Trimming took off 8 bases at V and 5 bases at J, with 6 bases between the two ends. The chain's CDR3 is CASGRETQYF. The CDR3 DNA follows: TGTGCCAGCGGCCGCGAGACCCAGTACTTC.

The chain recombines TRBV5-6 with TRBJ2-5; D is possibly TRBD1 (6 bases). The CDR3 extends over 17 amino acids. Trimming removed 4 bases from V and 2 bases from J, with 21 bases in between. The germline CDR1 and CDR2 sequences are SGHDT and YYEEEE. The CDR3 region is CASSLLGRGLRQETQYF. Written as DNA, the CDR3 is TGTGCCAGCAGCCTGTTGGGTAGGGGGTTGAGGCAAGAGACCCAGTACTTC. Looking up the rest from reference TRBV5-6 and TRBJ2-5 gives the full variable domain: DAGVTQSPTHLIKTRGQQVTLRCSPKSGHDTVSWYQQALGQGPQFIFQYYEEEERQRGNFPDRFSGHQFPNYSSELNVNALLLGDSALYLCASSLLGRGLRQETQYFGPGTRLLVL.

The rearrangement joins TRBV10-2 to TRBJ2-7; TRBD2 aligns across 10 bases. This CDR3 is 16 amino acids long. Germline V lookup: CDR1 WSHSY, CDR2 SAAADI. The V and J ends lost 4 bases and 0 bases, in that order; junction bases with no gene match: 6. In nucleotides, the CDR3 is TGCGCCAGCAGTGCCGGACTAGCGGCCAGCTCCTACGAGCAGTACTTC. It encodes CASSAGLAASSYEQYF.

The chain joins TRBV4-2 to TRBJ2-1; no definite D call. Germline V gives CDR1 LGHNA, CDR2 YNFKEQ. The CDR3 length is 20 residues. V lost 0 bases and J lost 2, with 23 bases in between. In DNA form, the CDR3 reads TGTGCCAGCAGCCAAGATATCGGTCGACTTACCAATGACGCCTACAATGAGCAGTTCTTC. Translation: CASSQDIGRLTNDAYNEQFF.

This chain links TRBV28 with TRBJ2-7, with D perhaps TRBD2 (6 bases). The CDR3 extends over 14 amino acids. The germline gives CDR1 MDHEN, CDR2 SYDVKM. V was pared by 6 bases and J by 1 base, with 13 bases between. CDR3 bases: TGTGCCAGCAGCCCTCGACGGGGGTCCTACGAGCAGTACTTC. Translating it yields CASSPRRGSYEQYF.

This chain connects TRBV25-1 to TRBJ1-1; D is ambiguous. Per the germline V gene, CDR1 is MGHDK and CDR2 is SYGVNS. V was cut by 1 base and J by 2 bases, with 5 bases left in between. The length of the CDR3 is 13 residues. DNA of the CDR3: TGTGCCAGCAGTGAATTTGGCAACACTGAAGCTTTCTTT. Amino acid sequence: CASSEFGNTEAFF.

This clone appeared a single time. The rearrangement uses TRBV7-8 and TRBJ1-3; 7 nucleotides agree with TRBD1. J was trimmed by 0 bases and V by 5 bases; bases with no gene match: 13. Germline V gene data show CDR1 as SGHVS and CDR2 as FQNEAQ. The CDR3 covers 18 residues. The CDR3 here is CASSPTTTGFPSGNTIYF. CDR3 nucleotide sequence: TGTGCCAGCAGCCCGACCACGACAGGGTTCCCCTCTGGAAACACCATATATTTT.

In its sample, this clone was seen once. The chain carries TRBV6-5 and TRBJ2-5, with 8 nucleotides matching TRBD1. TRBJ2-7 explains the end of the DNA better; the J call may be wrong. The CDR3 has 15 amino acids. Looked up from germline, CDR1 is MNHEY and CDR2 is SVGAGI. In DNA, the CDR3 is TGTGCCACCAGAATTGGGACAGGAGGTTTCTACGAGCAGTACTTC. Translation gives CATRIGTGGFYEQYF.

This clone has just one count. The chain has TRBV2 and TRBJ1-3; D remains unclear. In germline, CDR1 is SNHLY, CDR2 FYNNEI. V was trimmed by 7 bases and J by 2 bases, leaving 9 bases between them. This CDR3 is built from 13 residues. In nucleotides, the CDR3 is TGTGCCAGCATCCGGGAAGCTGGAAACACCATATATTTT. This translates into CASIREAGNTIYF.

V usage is TRBV30 and J usage is TRBJ2-7; a possible D gene is TRBD1 (5 bases). The CDR3 is 12 residues long. V gave up 2 bases and J gave up 5 bases, with 10 bases separating them. The V gene's germline CDR1 is GTSNPN and CDR2 SVGIG (reference sequence). The CDR3 spells CAWSPGSNEQYF. CDR3 coding DNA: TGTGCCTGGAGTCCAGGGTCGAACGAGCAGTACTTC.

J is TRBJ1-3 and V is TRBV7-8, with a possible D match to TRBD1 (5 bases). Trimming cost V 4 bases and J 5 bases, with 9 bases left between them. CDR3 length: 13 amino acids. Germline CDR1 reads SGHVS; CDR2 reads FQNEAQ. The CDR3 coding sequence is TGTGCCAGCAGCTCCGGGGGTAGAAACACCATATATTTT. Protein: CASSSGGRNTIYF.

The chain uses TRBV4-3 and TRBJ2-1; TRBD2 matches at 9 bases. After removal of 4 bases from V and 4 bases from J, the junction contained 8 bases not matched to a gene. CDR1 and CDR2 (germline): LGHNA, YSLEER. This CDR3 region has 16 residues. CDR3 bases: TGCGCCAGCAGCCCCCAAGGACTAGCGTCGTACAATGAGCAGTTCTTC. Encoded protein: CASSPQGLASYNEQFF.

CDR3 sequence (DNA): TGTGCCAGCAGTCTCGGACAGGTCTCTGGAAACACCATATATTTT. It is translated as CASSLGQVSGNTIYF. The rearrangement joins TRBV7-9 to TRBJ1-3, with 7 positions matching TRBD1. The V gene end was trimmed by 6 bases and the J gene end by 0 bases; junction bases not matched to a gene: 5. The CDR3 is 15 amino acids. Germline V gene data show CDR1 as SEHNR and CDR2 as FQNEAQ (reference sequence).

The V and J genes are TRBV28 and TRBJ2-7, with D tentatively TRBD2 (5 bases). CDR3 size: 13 residues. Germline V gene lookup returns CDR1 MDHEN and CDR2 SYDVKM. Trimming stripped 4 bases from V and 0 bases from J, with 7 bases between. The CDR3 region is CASSWTDSYEQYF. In DNA, the CDR3 is TGTGCCAGCAGTTGGACTGACTCCTACGAGCAGTACTTC.

The CDR3 protein is CASSPFPRETQYF. In nucleotides, the CDR3 is TGTGCCAGCTCACCTTTTCCCCGGGAGACCCAGTACTTC. The rearrangement uses TRBV18 and TRBJ2-5; D unclear. The CDR3 is made up of 13 amino acids. The V and J ends lost 3 bases and 5 bases respectively, with 10 bases between them. Germline CDR1 is KGHSH and CDR2 is LQKENI.

This clone was seen a single time. The chain recombines TRBV2 with TRBJ1-2; possibly TRBD1 for D (5 bases). The CDR3 totals 14 residues. Trimming removed 4 bases from V and 6 bases from J, with 15 bases in between. CDR1 is SNHLY and CDR2 is FYNNEI in the germline V gene. The DNA of the CDR3 is TGTGCCAGCAGTGTGGGGGGAGGGATCGATGGCTACACCTTC. Translated, it gives CASSVGGGIDGYTF.

The rearrangement links TRBV19 to TRBJ1-5; the D is unclear. V was clipped by 2 bases and J by 5 bases, with 16 bases between them. CDR3 length equals 16 residues. The germline V gene encodes CDR1 LNHDA and CDR2 SQIVND (reference sequence). The CDR3 coding sequence is TGTGCCAGTAGTATAAGGTCGTCGGGTGGCGATCAGCCCCAGCATTTT. Protein product: CASSIRSSGGDQPQHF. Full variable domain (rest looked up from reference TRBV19 and TRBJ1-5): DGGITQSPKYLFRKEGQNVTLSCEQNLNHDAMYWYRQDPGQGLRLIYYSQIVNDFQKGDIAEGYSVSREKKESFPLTVTSAQKNPTAFYLCASSIRSSGGDQPQHFGDGTRLSIL.

The J gene is TRBJ1-3, the V gene TRBV2; D call uncertain. V was trimmed by 1 base and J by 0 bases, leaving 13 bases between them. CDR1 is SNHLY, CDR2 FYNNEI, per germline. CDR3 length: 17 amino acids. In DNA, the CDR3 is TGTGCCAGCAGTGAAGGGTTGGGCCTTCTCTCTGGAAACACCATATATTTT. Protein: CASSEGLGLLSGNTIYF.

The rearrangement joins TRBV6-5 to TRBJ2-2, with a possible D match to TRBD2 (6 bases). Trimming left V 1 base short and J 7 bases short, with 10 bases between. This CDR3 region has 14 residues. The germline V gene encodes CDR1 MNHEY and CDR2 SVGAGI. The CDR3 protein is CASSYFTGSGELFF. The DNA of the CDR3 is TGTGCCAGCAGTTACTTTACCGGGAGCGGGGAGCTGTTTTTT.

In DNA, the CDR3 is TGTGCCAGCAGCCCCCTACTCAGGGGCCCAGGGACCCAGTACTTC. Translating gives CASSPLLRGPGTQYF. The rearrangement joins TRBV27 to TRBJ2-5, with D perhaps matching TRBD1 (6 bases). The CDR3 has 15 residues. The germline V gene has CDR1 MNHEY and CDR2 SMNVEV (reference sequence). V shed 6 bases and J shed 7 bases, with 21 bases lying between them.

The chain couples TRBV9 to TRBJ2-6; TRBD1 is a possible D gene (6 bases). The CDR3 is made up of 15 amino acids. CDR1 and CDR2 (germline): SGDLS, YYNGEE. Trimming cost V 7 bases and J 0 bases, with 11 bases left between them. The chain's CDR3 is CASDSDSSGANVLTF. In DNA, the CDR3 is TGTGCCAGCGACTCGGACAGCTCTGGGGCCAACGTCCTGACTTTC.

The chain carries TRBV7-2 and TRBJ2-7, with TRBD2 matching 11 bases. This CDR3 has 16 residues. Germline loops: CDR1 SGHTA, CDR2 FQGNSA. V shed 5 bases and J 0 bases; nucleotides not matched to a gene: 6. The CDR3 coding sequence is TGTGCCAGCAGCATGATAGCGGGAGGGAGCTCCTACGAGCAGTACTTC. Its translation: CASSMIAGGSSYEQYF.

This chain uses TRBV7-9 with TRBJ2-3; 7 positions agree with TRBD1. Germline V gives CDR1 SEHNR, CDR2 FQNEAQ (reference sequence). Trimming cost V 8 bases and J 4 bases; bases outside gene matches: 18. The CDR3 runs to 17 residues. CDR3 loop: CASPETRPQGVSDTQYF. The DNA for the CDR3 is TGTGCCAGCCCCGAAACCCGTCCCCAGGGGGTGTCAGATACGCAGTATTTT.

The V gene is TRBV6-5, the J gene TRBJ1-5; D call uncertain. The CDR3 runs 13 residues. Germline values: CDR1 MNHEY, CDR2 SVGAGI. Trimming took off 2 bases at V and 4 bases at J, with 6 bases between the two ends. CDR3 loop: CASSYRPNQPQHF. CDR3 sequence (DNA): TGTGCCAGCAGTTACCGTCCTAATCAGCCCCAGCATTTT.

The chain joins TRBV7-9 to TRBJ2-5; 7 nucleotides line up with TRBD2. CDR3 length equals 15 residues. J lost 2 bases, V lost 5 bases, and 8 bases had no gene match. From germline, CDR1 is SEHNR and CDR2 FQNEAQ (reference sequence). The chain's CDR3 is CASSQARREQETQYF. The CDR3 coding sequence is TGTGCCAGCAGCCAAGCCAGGCGGGAGCAAGAGACCCAGTACTTC.